Each of the 23 T cell receptor beta chains below was sequenced from the same sample in a study of blood T cell repertoires in COVID-19. Some clones are missing from TCRdb's copy, which holds only in-frame ones; the method was immunoSEQ multiplex PCR. The data contain over 150,000 clones, about 85% of them singletons. Sequenced sample: peripheral blood. These TCRs come from a woman aged 60-75 years with COVID-19, enrolled during active disease.

The V and J genes are TRBV6-4 and TRBJ1-1; D remains ambiguous. The length of the CDR3 is 13 residues. From germline, CDR1 is MRHNA and CDR2 SNTAGT. Trimming removed 5 bases from V and 7 bases from J, with 14 bases in between. CDR3 DNA: TGTGCCAGCAGTTTAGAGCTCGGGGATGAAGCTTTCTTT. It translates to CASSLELGDEAFF.

The chain carries TRBV7-2 and TRBJ2-3, with a possible D match to TRBD1 (5 bases). Trimming took off 6 bases at V and 9 bases at J, with 22 bases between the two ends. The CDR3 length is 15 residues. From germline, CDR1 is SGHTA and CDR2 FQGNSA. CDR3 protein: CASRFGQGSTGTQYF. The CDR3 nucleotides read TGTGCCAGCAGATTCGGACAAGGCTCGACTGGGACGCAGTATTTT.

The chain links TRBV5-8 to TRBJ1-2, with 12 bases lining up with TRBD1. V was pared by 5 bases and J by 4 bases, with 9 bases of the junction left unmatched. CDR3 length: 16 amino acids. Germline values: CDR1 SGHTS, CDR2 YDEGEE. CDR3 sequence: CASSLTGTGGLYGYTF. CDR3 nucleotide sequence: TGTGCCAGCAGTCTCACCGGGACAGGGGGCCTCTATGGCTACACCTTC.

The table lists this clone with a count of one. The chain has TRBV9 and TRBJ1-2; perhaps TRBD1 as D (5 bases). Trimming pared 0 bases from V and 4 bases from J, leaving 13 bases between. The CDR3 loop spans 15 amino acids. From germline, CDR1 is SGDLS and CDR2 YYNGEE. CDR3 sequence: CASSVGQGGSYGYTF. The CDR3 DNA reads TGTGCCAGCAGCGTAGGCCAGGGAGGCAGCTATGGCTACACCTTC.

This chain uses TRBV18 with TRBJ1-6, with TRBD1 matching over 8 bases. The CDR3 is 17 amino acids. Looked up from germline, CDR1 is KGHSH and CDR2 is LQKENI. The trim removed 3 bases at V and 4 bases at J, leaving 8 bases unmatched. The CDR3 here is CASSPPGTGFYNSPLHF. CDR3 nucleotide sequence: TGTGCCAGCTCACCGCCCGGGACAGGTTTTTATAATTCACCCCTCCACTTT. Full variable domain (missing parts from reference TRBV18 and TRBJ1-6): NAGVMQNPRHLVRRRGQEARLRCSPMKGHSHVYWYRQLPEEGLKFMVYLQKENIIDESGMPKERFSAEFPKEGPSILRIQQVVRGDSAAYFCASSPPGTGFYNSPLHFGNGTRLTVT.

The rearrangement uses TRBV10-3 and TRBJ1-1; 10 nucleotides agree with TRBD1. This CDR3 has 17 amino acids. The V and J ends lost 4 bases and 1 base, in that order; junction bases with no gene match: 9. Germline assignment: CDR1 ENHRY and CDR2 SYGVKD. CDR3 in amino acids: CAISGDRGRGTNTEAFF. CDR3 in DNA: TGTGCCATCAGTGGTGACAGGGGGCGCGGGACGAACACTGAAGCTTTCTTT.

This chain uses TRBV6-5 with TRBJ1-1; the D is unclear. Germline V gene lookup returns CDR1 MNHEY and CDR2 SVGAGI. There are 12 residues in the CDR3. Deletions cut 5 bases from V and 1 base from J, with 5 bases between. The CDR3: CASSNGNTEAFF. In DNA, the CDR3 is TGTGCCAGCAGTAACGGGAACACTGAAGCTTTCTTT.

The chain has TRBV6-5 and TRBJ1-2, with D possibly being TRBD1 (5 bases). Germline-derived CDR1 and CDR2 are MNHEY and SVGAGI. The CDR3 totals 15 residues. The V end lost 2 bases, the J end lost 2 bases, and 12 bases lay between the germline ends. This CDR3 is CASSYRRQFNYGYTF. The DNA for the CDR3 is TGTGCCAGCAGTTACCGACGACAGTTCAACTATGGCTACACCTTC.

The chain is built from TRBV5-1 and TRBJ2-2; D is unclear. This CDR3 has 16 amino acids. Trimming took 0 bases from V and 6 from J, leaving 15 bases between them. CDR1 and CDR2 from the germline V gene are SGHRS and YFSETQ. CDR3 nucleotide sequence: TGCGCCAGCAGCTTGGAGGCGGCCAAGATGGCCGGGGAGCTGTTTTTT. Protein: CASSLEAAKMAGELFF.

This CDR3 is CASSRRSGNLNSNQPQHF. In DNA form, the CDR3 reads TGTGCCAGCAGCCGGAGGTCAGGGAACCTTAATAGCAATCAGCCCCAGCATTTT. The chain carries TRBV7-8 and TRBJ1-5; the D gene is possibly TRBD1 (5 bases). Trimming left V 5 bases short and J 0 bases short, with 20 bases between. CDR3 length equals 18 residues. Germline CDR1 SGHVS, CDR2 FQNEAQ.

Only a few counts were recorded for this clone. This chain connects TRBV10-2 to TRBJ1-5, with D tentatively TRBD1 (6 bases). Trimming took 2 bases from V and 7 from J, leaving 12 bases between them. CDR3 size: 14 residues. CDR1 is WSHSY and CDR2 is SAAADI in the germline V gene. In nucleotides, the CDR3 is TGCGCCAGCAGTGAGATCCAGGGGACCCAGCCCCAGCATTTT. This encodes CASSEIQGTQPQHF.

The genes are TRBV7-2 and TRBJ1-4; 8 bases align to TRBD1. CDR1 is SGHTA, CDR2 FQGNSA, per germline. The V gene end was trimmed by 1 base and the J gene end by 13 bases; junction bases not matched to a gene: 11. CDR3 size: 15 residues. The CDR3 sequence is CASSLDRGRTQGLFF. The CDR3 coding sequence is TGTGCCAGCAGCTTAGACAGGGGGAGAACGCAGGGACTGTTTTTT. Looking up the rest from reference TRBV7-2 and TRBJ1-4 gives the full variable domain: GAGVSQSPSNKVTEKGKDVELRCDPISGHTALYWYRQSLGQGLEFLIYFQGNSAPDKSGLPSDRFSAERTGGSVSTLTIQRTQQEDSAVYLCASSLDRGRTQGLFFGSGTQLSVL.

The V and J genes are TRBV7-9 and TRBJ1-1, with D unclear. Germline V gene sequence: CDR1 SEHNR, CDR2 FQNEAQ (reference sequence). This CDR3 is 14 amino acids long. Trimming pared 2 bases from V and 3 bases from J, leaving 10 bases between. CDR3: CASSLYYGDTEAFF. The CDR3 DNA sequence: TGTGCCAGCAGCTTATATTACGGAGACACTGAAGCTTTCTTT.

In regard to this clone: The identical CDR3 is also encoded by other nucleotide sequences in the sample. V and J are TRBV5-1 and TRBJ1-1; D gene ambiguous. V lost 2 bases, J lost 1 base, and 6 bases lay in between. This CDR3 region has 13 residues. Germline V gene sequence: CDR1 SGHRS, CDR2 YFSETQ. CDR3 nucleotide sequence: TGCGCCAGCAGCTTCGAGAGGAACACTGAAGCTTTCTTT. It yields the protein CASSFERNTEAFF.

This clone was seen a few times. The chain has TRBV5-1 and TRBJ2-7, with D possibly being TRBD2 (6 bases). CDR1 is SGHRS and CDR2 is YFSETQ in the germline V gene. Trimming stripped 4 bases from V and 0 bases from J, with 14 bases between. The CDR3 has 15 residues. The CDR3 here is CASSPADGGSYEQYF. CDR3 sequence (DNA): TGCGCCAGCAGCCCCGCGGACGGGGGCTCCTACGAGCAGTACTTC.

The chain has TRBV19 and TRBJ1-1; no reliable D call. This CDR3 is built from 14 residues. V was shortened by 1 base and J by 0 bases, with 6 bases between the two germline ends. From germline, CDR1 is LNHDA and CDR2 SQIVND (reference sequence). In nucleotides, the CDR3 is TGTGCCAGTAGTATAGGAGGCCTGAACACTGAAGCTTTCTTT. Translation gives CASSIGGLNTEAFF.

The chain couples TRBV5-3 to TRBJ1-4, with 7 nucleotides matching TRBD1. TRBV5-3 is assigned to the ORF class and has an uncertain function. V trimming: 1 base; J trimming: 8 bases; junction bases outside the gene matches: 5. The CDR3 runs to 14 residues. In DNA form, the CDR3 reads TGTGCCAGAAGCTTGCAGGGGGTTTGCGAAAAACTGTTTTTT. Amino acid sequence: CARSLQGVCEKLFF.

The genes are TRBV4-1 and TRBJ2-7, with 8 bases identical to TRBD2. V shed 4 bases and J 4 bases; nucleotides not matched to a gene: 9. The germline gives CDR1 MGHRA, CDR2 YSYEKL. The CDR3 extends over 15 amino acids. CDR3 loop: CASSPPGRAVYEQYF. CDR3 DNA sequence: TGCGCCAGCAGCCCCCCCGGGAGGGCGGTGTACGAGCAGTACTTC.

The gene calls are TRBV7-9 and TRBJ1-2; 7 bases fit TRBD1. J gave up 13 bases and V 1 base, and 9 bases lay outside the gene matches. CDR1 is SEHNR, CDR2 FQNEAQ, per germline (reference sequence). The CDR3 totals 13 residues. CDR3 amino acids: CASSLDADRVSTF. CDR3 sequence (DNA): TGTGCCAGCAGCTTAGATGCCGACAGGGTATCCACCTTC. The variable domain in full, completed from reference TRBV7-9 and TRBJ1-2, reads DTGVSQNPRHKITKRGQNVTFRCDPISEHNRLYWYRQTLGQGPEFLTYFQNEAQLEKSRLLSDRFSAERPKGSFSTLEIQRTEQGDSAMYLCASSLDADRVSTFGSGTRLTVV.

A few counts support this clone. The V and J genes are TRBV5-1 and TRBJ1-1; D not certain. The V end lost 2 bases, the J end lost 0 bases, and 5 bases lay between the germline ends. Germline-derived CDR1 and CDR2 are SGHRS and YFSETQ. This CDR3 spans 13 amino acids. The CDR3 loop reads CASSFSVNTEAFF. Here the CDR3 DNA reads TGCGCCAGCAGCTTTTCGGTGAACACTGAAGCTTTCTTT.

V is TRBV6-5 and J is TRBJ1-1; D unclear. Per the germline V gene, CDR1 is MNHEY and CDR2 is SVGAGI. V lost 0 bases and J 1 base, leaving 12 bases between the germline ends. The CDR3 is 16 residues long. The CDR3 nucleotides read TGTGCCAGCAGTTACTCGAGTTACGGTCGGAACACTGAAGCTTTCTTT. This codes for CASSYSSYGRNTEAFF.

This chain uses TRBV3-1 (or the pseudogene TRBV3-2) with TRBJ1-1; 10 nucleotides align to TRBD1. CDR1 LGHDT and CDR2 YNNKEL come from the germline V gene (reference sequence). The CDR3 loop spans 16 amino acids. V lost 3 bases to trimming and J lost 5 bases; unmatched junction nucleotides: 9. The DNA for the CDR3 is TGTGCCAGCAGCCATTCATTAGGACAGGGGGATACTGAAGCTTTCTTT. This gives the protein CASSHSLGQGDTEAFF.

V usage is TRBV24-1 and J usage is TRBJ1-2; 7 bases are a match to TRBD1. CDR3 size: 13 residues. V dropped 5 bases and J dropped 4; count of bases not matched to a gene: 3. Germline CDR1 KGHDR, CDR2 SFDVKD. The CDR3 spells CATSARTGYGYTF. The DNA for the CDR3 is TGTGCCACCAGTGCTAGGACAGGCTATGGCTACACCTTC.